Described below is a single T cell receptor beta chain sequence and its context. The antigen it recognizes is unknown. Per-nucleotide qualities are absent, and no much larger clonotype sits a single base away. The sample's time point label is to be understood as: about 28 days (+/-7) after the second vaccine dose. Because spike-specific TCR depth and breadth did not differ between the two schedules, AZD1222 recipients who got a second dose at roughly 4 weeks were pooled with those who got a second dose at roughly 12 weeks. Samples from vaccinated people were obtained from the UK trials COV001 and COV002, which included a single-blind randomized controlled phase 2/3 trial of AZD1222 (ChAdOx1 nCoV-19) in healthy adults. Trial participant PBMC samples were collected at day 0 and day 28 after the second dose for TCRbeta chain sequencing. This sample stems from a study of T cell responses to AZD1222 COVID-19 vaccine (TCRdb year 2021). Regarding the research as a whole: A total of around 240 trial participants underwent TCR sequencing, of whom some 210 received two doses of AZD1222 and some 26 received two doses of the MenACWY control vaccine. Trial participants were enrolled by age into subgroups of 18-55, 56-69 and 70-plus years, and around 150, 28 and 57 TCR-sequenced participants, respectively, were included in these subgroups.

Spanning cysteine to phenylalanine, the CDR3 consists of 16 amino acids. CDR3 DNA only is kept here, 48 bases in frame from base 1. V gives up 1 base and J gives up 5 bases, and the segment between their germline ends measures 17 bases. Per the germline V gene, MGHRA is the CDR1 and YSYEKL is the CDR2. The paper as a whole reports these results and caveats: A significant rise in spike-specific TCR breadth and depth was observed after two AZD1222 doses relative to day 0 and relative to MenACWY recipients. No day 14 peak-response samples were available, so repertoires were characterized only after the peak T cell response. Most participants were white British and females outnumbered males, and the authors suggested that clonal diversity may have been underestimated. Reportedly, close to half of the unique spike-specific TCRs recognized epitopes lying outside the regions that are mutated in the B.1.351 and B.1.1.7 variants. The vaccine-associated CD4 TCRs covered the entire spike protein, and the dominant responses fell in regions 160-218 and 743-854. Conclusions about previously exposed vaccinees were limited because only 6 or 7 AZD1222 recipients were SARS-CoV-2 seropositive at baseline. The 56-69-year group was small, and its depth increase did not reach significance, likely because of low power.

The CDR3 regions of human TCRbeta chains were analyzed by immunosequencing. As for how the authors treated the data: TCRs in the repertoires were compared against a reference library of SARS-CoV-2-specific TCRs that had been generated with the MIRA antigen-specificity platform. Breadth was defined as the fraction of unique TCRs that were SARS-CoV-2-associated. Depth was defined as the fraction of total T cells that were SARS-CoV-2-associated. Using the MIRA data, each spike-specific TCR was mapped to the spike region that the TCR reacts to and placed in a CD4 or CD8 class. Log10-transformed breadth and depth values were compared by one-way ANOVA with Sidak's multiple comparisons tests. The clones in this table, taken by TCRdb from immuneACCESS, are in-frame only. Not every clone is retained; where verified, under half of the shortfall comes from an unresolved V gene, and the cause of the rest is unknown. V and J calls plus clone size are reproduced from that table; the DNA served to infer D and trimming. The sample data list 95,000 to 150,000 clones, and 92% of these were observed just once. The top ten hold about 7.5% of the sample.

This receptor chain uses TRBV4-1 and TRBJ1-1; the D gene is not confidently resolved. This sequence was found in an adult who received the AZD1222 COVID-19 vaccine. The sample consisted of peripheral blood, taken 28 days after the second AZD1222 dose. The nucleotides are TGCGCCAGCAGCCAAGCTTTGGTGTCTTTGGATACTGAAGCTTTCTTT. This yields the protein CASSQALVSLDTEAFF.